What follows are 4 T cell receptor beta chains derived from one specimen sequenced in a study of T cell responses to AZD1222 COVID-19 vaccine. Here immunoSEQ multiplex PCR was the method, and the copy in TCRdb shows in-frame clones only, minus some. The sample lists approximately 52,000 clones, roughly 87% occurring once. The specimen was peripheral blood, collected 28 days after the second AZD1222 dose. Every receptor here comes from an adult who received the AZD1222 COVID-19 vaccine.

V usage is TRBV7-9 and J usage is TRBJ2-1; D is ambiguous. The length of the CDR3 is 13 residues. Germline CDR1 is SEHNR and CDR2 is FQNEAQ (reference sequence). V was cut by 2 bases and J by 5 bases, with 7 bases left in between. The CDR3 loop reads CASSLRQDNEQFF. The CDR3 coding sequence is TGTGCCAGCAGCTTAAGGCAAGACAATGAGCAGTTCTTC.

V is TRBV5-1 and J is TRBJ2-3; D ambiguous. The CDR3 sequence is 15 residues long. Germline V gene data show CDR1 as SGHRS and CDR2 as YFSETQ. Trimming shortened V by 0 bases and J by 0 bases, and 8 bases separated the two germline ends. In nucleotides, the CDR3 is TGCGCCAGCAGCTTGGTAATGTCCAGCACAGATACGCAGTATTTT. Amino acids: CASSLVMSSTDTQYF.

The chain combines TRBV4-2 with TRBJ2-6; D is ambiguous. V lost 0 bases and J lost 0, with 6 bases in between. The CDR3 totals 16 residues. CDR1 and CDR2 from the germline V gene are LGHNA and YNFKEQ. The CDR3 here is CASSQETGSGANVLTF. CDR3 bases: TGTGCCAGCAGCCAAGAGACGGGCTCTGGGGCCAACGTCCTGACTTTC.

This clone has just a few counts. The gene calls are TRBV18 and TRBJ2-1, with D uncertain. The germline V and J ends were trimmed by 6 bases and 6 bases, with 9 bases remaining between them. The germline CDR1 and CDR2 sequences are KGHSH and LQKENI. The length of the CDR3 is 12 residues. This CDR3 reads CASSQIGNEQFF. DNA for the CDR3: TGTGCCAGCTCGCAAATTGGCAATGAGCAGTTCTTC. The full variable domain, with the rest looked up from reference TRBV18 and TRBJ2-1, is NAGVMQNPRHLVRRRGQEARLRCSPMKGHSHVYWYRQLPEEGLKFMVYLQKENIIDESGMPKERFSAEFPKEGPSILRIQQVVRGDSAAYFCASSQIGNEQFFGPGTRLTVL.